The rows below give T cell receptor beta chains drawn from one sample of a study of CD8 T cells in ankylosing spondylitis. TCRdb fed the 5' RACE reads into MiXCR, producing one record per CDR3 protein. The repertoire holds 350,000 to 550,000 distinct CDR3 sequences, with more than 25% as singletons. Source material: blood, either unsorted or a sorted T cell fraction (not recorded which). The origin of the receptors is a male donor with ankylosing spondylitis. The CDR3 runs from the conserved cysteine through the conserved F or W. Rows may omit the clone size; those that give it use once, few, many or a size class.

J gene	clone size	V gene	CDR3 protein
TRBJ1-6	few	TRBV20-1	CSPYRPENSPLHF
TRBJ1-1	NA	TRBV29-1	CSVLLRQANAEAFF
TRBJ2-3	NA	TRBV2	CASSVYLDTQYF
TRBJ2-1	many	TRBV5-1	CASSAQQGITEQFF
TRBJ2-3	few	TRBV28	CASSSPGGGSTDTQYF
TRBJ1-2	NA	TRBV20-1	CSARGGQGASYGYTF
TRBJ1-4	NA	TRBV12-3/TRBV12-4	CASSLRGGAELFF
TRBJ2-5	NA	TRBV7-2	CASSPGGVSRGGTQYF
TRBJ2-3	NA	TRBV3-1	CASSYNRGQPDTQYF
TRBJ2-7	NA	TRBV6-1	CASRFSGQNIYEQYF
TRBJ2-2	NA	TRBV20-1	CSARVPGLAGELFF
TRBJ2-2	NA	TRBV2	CASSEALPGELFF
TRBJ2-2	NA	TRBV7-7	CAVTRGTGELFF
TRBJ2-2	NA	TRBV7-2	CASSLSPATGELFF
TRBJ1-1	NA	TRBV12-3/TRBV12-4	CASSPREGTEAFF
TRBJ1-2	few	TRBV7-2	CASSLRRELYYGYTF
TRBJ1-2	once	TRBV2	CASRDRVRNYGYTF
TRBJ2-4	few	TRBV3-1	CASSQGSWNLAKNIQYF
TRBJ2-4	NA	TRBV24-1	CATSETTSGSTQNIQYF
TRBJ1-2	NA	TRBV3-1	CASSLLLNYGYTF
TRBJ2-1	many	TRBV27	CASSSYVVAGFNEQFF
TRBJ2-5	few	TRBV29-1	CSVAPSGETQYF
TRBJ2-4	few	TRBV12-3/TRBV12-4	CASSSSGRAKNIQYF
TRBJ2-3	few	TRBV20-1	CSALLGSGSQDTQYF
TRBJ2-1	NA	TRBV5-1	CASSSDGSSYNEQFF
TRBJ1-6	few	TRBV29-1	CSVADLNSPLHF
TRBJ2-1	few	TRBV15	CATSRDPHEQFF
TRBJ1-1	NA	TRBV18	CASSSQDSGAFF
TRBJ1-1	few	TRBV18	CASLGAMNTEAFF
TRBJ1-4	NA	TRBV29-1	CSGGGSGLNEKLFF
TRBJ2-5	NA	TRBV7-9	CASRENRDSVHF
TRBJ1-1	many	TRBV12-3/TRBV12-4	CASTLGQRNTEAFF
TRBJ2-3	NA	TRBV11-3	CASSPRGGLTDTQYF
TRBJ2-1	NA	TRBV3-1	CASSPARDYLNEQFF
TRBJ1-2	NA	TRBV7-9	CASSLSDRGPGYGYTF
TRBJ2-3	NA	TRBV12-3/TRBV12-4	CASSFSGGGGGDTQYF
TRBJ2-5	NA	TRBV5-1	CASSTRVSQETQYF
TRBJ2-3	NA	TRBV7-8	CASSGGTMQYF
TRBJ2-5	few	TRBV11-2	CASSRNGGTSLIQTQYF